This T cell receptor (beta chain) is from a study of blood T cell repertoires in COVID-19. Looking at the study overall: Sample material is recorded as cDNA or gDNA derived from T cells, B-cell-depleted T cells, or PBMCs.

This clone was seen a few times. Assay used: immunoSEQ multiplex PCR; TCRdb lists only in-frame clones, some missing. The sample has 75,000 to 100,000 clones, approximately 86% seen once. Germline CDR1 and CDR2: LGHDT and YNNKEL (reference sequence). The CDR3 loop spans 17 amino acids. V was cut by 1 base and J by 0 bases, with 14 bases left in between. Input material: peripheral blood. The rearrangement joins TRBV3-1 (or the pseudogene TRBV3-2) to TRBJ2-3; D call uncertain. The source is a woman of 80 years or more with acute or convalescent COVID-19. CDR3 sequence: CASSQGIPQLSTDTQYF. DNA of the CDR3: TGTGCCAGCAGCCAAGGTATCCCACAGCTAAGCACAGATACGCAGTATTTT.